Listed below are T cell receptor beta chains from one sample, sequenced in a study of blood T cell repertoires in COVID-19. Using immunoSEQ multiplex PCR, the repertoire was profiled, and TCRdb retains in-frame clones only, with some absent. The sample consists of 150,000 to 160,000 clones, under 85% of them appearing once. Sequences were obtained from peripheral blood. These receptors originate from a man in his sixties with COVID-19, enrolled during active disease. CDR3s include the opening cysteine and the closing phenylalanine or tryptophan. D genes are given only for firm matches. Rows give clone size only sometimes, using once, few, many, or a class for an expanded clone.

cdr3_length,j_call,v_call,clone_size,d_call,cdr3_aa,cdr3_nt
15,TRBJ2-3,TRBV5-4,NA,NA,CASSLRGTSTDTQYF,TGTGCCAGCAGCCTGAGAGGGACTAGCACAGATACGCAGTATTTT
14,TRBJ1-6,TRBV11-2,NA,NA,CASSAGGYNSPLHF,TGTGCCAGCAGTGCGGGGGGCTATAATTCACCCCTCCACTTT
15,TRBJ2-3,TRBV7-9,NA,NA,CASSLAGDATDTQYF,TGTGCCAGCAGCTTAGCGGGAGATGCCACAGATACGCAGTATTTT
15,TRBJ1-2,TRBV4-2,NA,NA,CASSQDQGWDYGYTF,TGTGCCAGCAGCCAAGACCAGGGCTGGGACTATGGCTACACCTTC
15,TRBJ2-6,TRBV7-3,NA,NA,CASSLSQSGANVLTF,TGTGCCAGCAGCTTAAGCCAGTCTGGGGCCAACGTCCTGACTTTC
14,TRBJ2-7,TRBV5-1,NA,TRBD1,CASAAGDRTYEQYF,TGCGCCAGCGCCGCCGGGGACAGGACCTACGAGCAGTACTTC
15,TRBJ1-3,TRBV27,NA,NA,CASSFSAYSGNTIYF,TGTGCCAGCAGTTTTTCAGCGTACTCTGGAAACACCATATATTTT
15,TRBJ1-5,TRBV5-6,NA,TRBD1,CASSPRGLGNQPQHF,TGTGCCAGCAGCCCGAGGGGGCTCGGAAATCAGCCCCAGCATTTT
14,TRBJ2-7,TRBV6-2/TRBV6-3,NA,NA,CASSYFQGNYEQYF,TGTGCCAGCAGTTACTTTCAGGGAAACTACGAGCAGTACTTC
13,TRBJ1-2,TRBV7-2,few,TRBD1,CASSQGQVYGYTF,TGTGCCAGCAGCCAGGGACAGGTCTATGGCTACACCTTC
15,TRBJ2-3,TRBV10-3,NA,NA,CAISETSWSTDTQYF,TGTGCCATCAGTGAGACTAGCTGGAGCACAGATACGCAGTATTTT
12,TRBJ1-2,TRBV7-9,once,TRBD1,CASSASHPDRDF,TGTGCCAGCAGCGCCTCCCACCCGGACAGGGACTTC
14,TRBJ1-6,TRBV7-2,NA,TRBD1,CASSPGTVNSPLHF,TGTGCCAGCAGCCCTGGGACAGTTAATTCACCCCTCCACTTT
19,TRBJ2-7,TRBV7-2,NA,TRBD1,CASSLGTGTGSRSSYEQYF,TGTGCCAGCAGCTTAGGGACCGGGACAGGGTCAAGGAGCTCCTACGAGCAGTACTTC
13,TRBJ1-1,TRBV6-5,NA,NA,CASIPLQGTEAFF,TGTGCCAGCATCCCACTTCAGGGCACTGAAGCTTTCTTT
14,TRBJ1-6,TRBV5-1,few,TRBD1,CASSPGQGNSPLHF,TGCGCCAGCAGCCCTGGACAGGGTAATTCACCCCTCCACTTT
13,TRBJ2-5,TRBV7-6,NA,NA,CASSRDIQETQYF,TGTGCCAGCAGCCGTGACATCCAAGAGACCCAGTACTTC
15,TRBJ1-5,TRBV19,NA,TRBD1,CASSIQTGSNQPQHF,TGTGCCAGTAGTATACAGACAGGGAGCAATCAGCCCCAGCATTTT
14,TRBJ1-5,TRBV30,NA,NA,CAWSSTVADQPQHF,TGTGCCTGGAGTTCGACAGTAGCCGATCAGCCCCAGCATTTT
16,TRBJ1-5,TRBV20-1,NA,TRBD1,CSASWGTGGSNQPQHF,TGCAGTGCTAGTTGGGGGACAGGGGGTAGCAATCAGCCCCAGCATTTT
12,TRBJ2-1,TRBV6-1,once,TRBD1,CASSEADRGQFF,TGTGCCAGCAGTGAGGCAGACAGGGGGCAGTTCTTC
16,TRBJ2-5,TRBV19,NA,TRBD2,CASTRLAGGPPETQYF,TGTGCCAGTACCCGACTAGCGGGAGGGCCCCCAGAGACCCAGTACTTC
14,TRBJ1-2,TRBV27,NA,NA,CASSAGPRVGGYTF,TGTGCCAGCAGTGCGGGGCCCCGAGTAGGAGGCTACACCTTC
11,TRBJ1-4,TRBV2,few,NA,CASSRGEKLFF,TGTGCCAGCAGTAGAGGTGAAAAACTGTTTTTT
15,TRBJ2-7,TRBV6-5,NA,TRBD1,CASRYGQGSSDEQYF,TGTGCCAGCAGGTATGGACAGGGGAGTAGCGACGAGCAGTACTTC
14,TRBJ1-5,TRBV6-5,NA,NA,CASSRVEGNQPQHF,TGTGCCAGCAGCCGGGTGGAAGGCAATCAGCCCCAGCATTTT
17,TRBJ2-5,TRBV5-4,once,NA,CASSSSFREGGEETQYF,TGTGCCAGCAGCTCTAGTTTTCGCGAAGGGGGGGAAGAGACCCAGTACTTC
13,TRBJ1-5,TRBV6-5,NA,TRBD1,CASRDRGNQPQHF,TGTGCCAGCAGGGACAGGGGCAATCAGCCCCAGCATTTT
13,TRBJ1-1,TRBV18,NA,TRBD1,CASCYRGNSEAFF,TGTGCCAGCTGTTACAGGGGTAATTCTGAAGCTTTCTTT
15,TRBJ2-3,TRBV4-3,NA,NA,CASSHRQALTDTQYF,TGCGCCAGCAGCCATCGGCAGGCCCTCACAGATACGCAGTATTTT
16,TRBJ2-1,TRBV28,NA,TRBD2,CASSRTSGVTYNEQFF,TGTGCCAGCAGCCGGACTAGCGGGGTCACCTACAATGAGCAGTTCTTC
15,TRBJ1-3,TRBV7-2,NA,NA,CASSRLLDSGNTIYF,TGTGCCAGCAGCCGCTTGTTAGACTCTGGAAACACCATATATTTT
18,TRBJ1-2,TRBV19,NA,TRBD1,CASSGLGDRGKINYGYTF,TGTGCCAGTAGTGGCCTTGGGGACAGGGGCAAAATTAACTATGGCTACACCTTC
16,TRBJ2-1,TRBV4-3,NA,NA,CASSQDLRDSHTGQFF,TGCGCCAGCAGCCAAGATCTTAGGGACTCCCACACGGGGCAGTTCTTC
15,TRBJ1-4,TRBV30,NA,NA,CAWSVGERVNEKLFF,TGTGCCTGGAGTGTCGGGGAGCGGGTTAATGAAAAACTGTTTTTT
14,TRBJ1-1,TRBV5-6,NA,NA,CASSLVRIGSEAFF,TGTGCCAGCAGCTTGGTCCGAATTGGGAGCGAAGCTTTCTTT
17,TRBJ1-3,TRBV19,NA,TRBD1,CASSMSQGTVSGNTIYF,TGTGCCAGTAGTATGTCACAGGGGACAGTCTCTGGAAACACCATATATTTT
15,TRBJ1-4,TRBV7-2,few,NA,CASSRQQGTNEKLFF,TGTGCCAGCAGCCGCCAACAGGGAACTAATGAAAAACTGTTTTTT
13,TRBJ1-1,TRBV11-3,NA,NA,CASSTSKNTEAFF,TGTGCCAGCAGCACCAGTAAGAACACTGAAGCTTTCTTT
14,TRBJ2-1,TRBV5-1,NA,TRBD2,CASKGTSGYNEQFF,TGCGCCAGTAAGGGCACTAGCGGCTACAATGAGCAGTTCTTC
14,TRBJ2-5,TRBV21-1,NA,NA,CASSKYQGGETQYF,TGTGCCAGCAGCAAATACCAGGGGGGAGAGACCCAGTACTTC
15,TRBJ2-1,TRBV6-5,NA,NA,CASSYSGAVNNEQFF,TGTGCCAGCAGTTACTCGGGGGCAGTTAACAATGAGCAGTTCTTC
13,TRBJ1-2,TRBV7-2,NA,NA,CASSFGLPVGYTF,TGTGCCAGCAGCTTCGGACTCCCGGTGGGCTACACCTTC
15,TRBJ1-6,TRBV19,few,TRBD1,CASRGQNEVNSPLHF,TGTGCCAGTAGGGGACAGAATGAGGTTAATTCACCCCTCCACTTT
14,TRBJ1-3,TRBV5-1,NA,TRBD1,CASSPGGSGNTIYF,TGCGCCAGCAGCCCAGGGGGCTCTGGAAACACCATATATTTT